This is a list of T cell receptor beta chains from one sample in a study of T cell changes during pregnancy in multiple sclerosis. Profiling relied on immunoSEQ multiplex PCR, and the TCRdb table lists in-frame clones only, not all of them. The table has roughly 93,000 clones, around 90% seen once. Specimen: peripheral blood, collected before pregnancy. The receptor set was obtained from a female donor with multiple sclerosis, enrolled in a pregnancy study. Both conserved end residues are part of each CDR3. The D gene is left open where the match is weak. Size values are once, few and many counts, or a class for expanded clones, and some rows have none.

- | TRBJ1-4 | 16 | TRBV10-2 | - | CASSESATLREEKLFF | TGCGCCAGCAGTGAGTCGGCGACGCTCCGGGAAGAAAAACTGTTTTTT
- | TRBJ2-4 | 15 | TRBV2 | - | CASSGAPEAKNIQYF | TGTGCCAGCAGTGGGGCACCAGAAGCCAAAAACATTCAGTACTTC
- | TRBJ2-1 | 15 | TRBV4-1 | - | CASSQGAAEYNEQFF | TGCGCCAGCAGCCAGGGAGCGGCCGAATACAATGAGCAGTTCTTC
- | TRBJ2-5 | 16 | TRBV10-3 | TRBD2 | CAIGATSGSTQETQYF | TGTGCCATCGGGGCGACTAGCGGGAGTACCCAAGAGACCCAGTACTTC
once | TRBJ2-1 | 19 | TRBV7-2 | TRBD2 | CASSYWTSGRVRSYNEQFF | TGTGCCAGCAGCTATTGGACTAGCGGGCGTGTCAGATCCTACAATGAGCAGTTCTTC
once | TRBJ2-7 | 16 | TRBV28 | TRBD1 | CASSFRQGAVDYEQYF | TGTGCCAGCAGTTTCCGACAGGGGGCAGTGGACTACGAGCAGTACTTC
once | TRBJ1-1 | 14 | TRBV4-1 | TRBD1 | CASSFGQGATEAFF | TGCGCCAGCAGCTTCGGACAGGGGGCTACTGAAGCTTTCTTT
- | TRBJ1-5 | 15 | TRBV2 | - | CASSELGTGLGPQHF | TGTGCCAGCAGTGAACTTGGAACAGGGCTAGGGCCCCAGCATTTT
- | TRBJ1-2 | 11 | TRBV2 | TRBD1 | CASSGTGGYTF | TGTGCCAGCAGTGGGACAGGCGGCTACACCTTC
- | TRBJ2-2 | 18 | TRBV9 | TRBD2 | CASSVDLAGGPGTGELFF | TGTGCCAGCAGCGTAGACCTAGCGGGAGGCCCCGGCACCGGGGAGCTGTTTTTT
- | TRBJ2-2 | 16 | TRBV5-4 | TRBD1 | CASSLVSGGRGGELFF | TGTGCCAGCAGCTTGGTATCAGGGGGCAGAGGCGGGGAGCTGTTTTTT
- | TRBJ2-1 | 14 | TRBV19 | TRBD2 | CASSIAGGSSEQFF | TGTGCCAGTAGTATAGCGGGAGGTTCCAGTGAGCAGTTCTTC
- | TRBJ2-5 | 12 | TRBV7-9 | - | CASRRDQETQYF | TGTGCCAGCAGGAGGGATCAAGAGACCCAGTACTTC
- | TRBJ1-5 | 15 | TRBV19 | TRBD1 | CASSIQGGADQPQHF | TGTGCCAGTAGTATTCAGGGGGGCGCGGATCAGCCCCAGCATTTT